These 3 T cell receptor beta chains were sequenced from one sample in a study of lymphopenia after photon versus proton radiotherapy. The data were produced by immunoSEQ multiplex PCR, yet TCRdb's version contains in-frame clones alone and is incomplete. Of 37,000 or so clones listed, approximately 87% are singletons. Material: peripheral blood, obtained from a patient treated with photon-based radiotherapy. Receptors originate from a man aged 45-65 years with gastric cancer.

The J gene is TRBJ2-7, the V gene TRBV7-8; 11 nucleotides line up with TRBD2. This CDR3 has 16 amino acids. Germline V gives CDR1 SGHVS, CDR2 FQNEAQ. Trimming took 4 bases from V and 3 from J; bases not matched to a gene: 8. CDR3 DNA sequence: TGTGCCAGCAGCTCCCGCCGACTAGCGGGATTCTACGAGCAGTACTTC. Translating it yields CASSSRRLAGFYEQYF.

The chain recombines TRBV30 with TRBJ2-1; 10 bases are a match to TRBD1. The CDR3 has 12 amino acids. CDR1 and CDR2 from the germline V gene are GTSNPN and SVGIG (reference sequence). After removal of 5 bases from V and 7 bases from J, the junction contained 2 bases not matched to a gene. The chain's CDR3 is CAWDRGRNEQFF. The CDR3 DNA sequence: TGTGCCTGGGACAGGGGGCGAAATGAGCAGTTCTTC.

J is TRBJ1-1 and V is TRBV7-8, with D tentatively TRBD1 (5 bases). V was shortened by 1 base and J by 3 bases, with 9 bases between the two germline ends. The germline V gene encodes CDR1 SGHVS and CDR2 FQNEAQ. The CDR3 runs 14 residues. CDR3 loop: CASSLVSGYTEAFF. For the CDR3, the DNA is TGTGCCAGCAGCTTAGTTTCAGGGTACACTGAAGCTTTCTTT.